In its sample, the clone carrying this T cell receptor beta chain was seen a few times. Its ends do not fully match the called genes, so a read error is possible. The data derive from a study of cytomegalovirus exposure and HLA in healthy donors. Overall study context: An early data release held approximately 85 million unique TCRs from HLA-typed donors.

Germline-derived CDR1 and CDR2 are ENHRY and SYGVKD. The CDR3 length is 14 residues. Primers included in the PCR were 60 Vbeta and 13 Jbeta primers. Libraries were prepared by immunoSEQ multiplex PCR; TCRdb keeps only in-frame clonotypes and omits some of them. The table records 95,000 to 150,000 clones, less than 85% of them present only once. The V call is TRBV10-3, the J call TRBJ2-7; TRBD2 is a possible D gene (6 bases). Sequenced: PBMCs. The receptor comes from a young man in good health and CMV-seropositive. The CDR3 DNA is TGTGCCATCAATGAGGGTTCCACGGGGGAGGAGCAGTACTTC. It encodes CAINEGSTGEEQYF.